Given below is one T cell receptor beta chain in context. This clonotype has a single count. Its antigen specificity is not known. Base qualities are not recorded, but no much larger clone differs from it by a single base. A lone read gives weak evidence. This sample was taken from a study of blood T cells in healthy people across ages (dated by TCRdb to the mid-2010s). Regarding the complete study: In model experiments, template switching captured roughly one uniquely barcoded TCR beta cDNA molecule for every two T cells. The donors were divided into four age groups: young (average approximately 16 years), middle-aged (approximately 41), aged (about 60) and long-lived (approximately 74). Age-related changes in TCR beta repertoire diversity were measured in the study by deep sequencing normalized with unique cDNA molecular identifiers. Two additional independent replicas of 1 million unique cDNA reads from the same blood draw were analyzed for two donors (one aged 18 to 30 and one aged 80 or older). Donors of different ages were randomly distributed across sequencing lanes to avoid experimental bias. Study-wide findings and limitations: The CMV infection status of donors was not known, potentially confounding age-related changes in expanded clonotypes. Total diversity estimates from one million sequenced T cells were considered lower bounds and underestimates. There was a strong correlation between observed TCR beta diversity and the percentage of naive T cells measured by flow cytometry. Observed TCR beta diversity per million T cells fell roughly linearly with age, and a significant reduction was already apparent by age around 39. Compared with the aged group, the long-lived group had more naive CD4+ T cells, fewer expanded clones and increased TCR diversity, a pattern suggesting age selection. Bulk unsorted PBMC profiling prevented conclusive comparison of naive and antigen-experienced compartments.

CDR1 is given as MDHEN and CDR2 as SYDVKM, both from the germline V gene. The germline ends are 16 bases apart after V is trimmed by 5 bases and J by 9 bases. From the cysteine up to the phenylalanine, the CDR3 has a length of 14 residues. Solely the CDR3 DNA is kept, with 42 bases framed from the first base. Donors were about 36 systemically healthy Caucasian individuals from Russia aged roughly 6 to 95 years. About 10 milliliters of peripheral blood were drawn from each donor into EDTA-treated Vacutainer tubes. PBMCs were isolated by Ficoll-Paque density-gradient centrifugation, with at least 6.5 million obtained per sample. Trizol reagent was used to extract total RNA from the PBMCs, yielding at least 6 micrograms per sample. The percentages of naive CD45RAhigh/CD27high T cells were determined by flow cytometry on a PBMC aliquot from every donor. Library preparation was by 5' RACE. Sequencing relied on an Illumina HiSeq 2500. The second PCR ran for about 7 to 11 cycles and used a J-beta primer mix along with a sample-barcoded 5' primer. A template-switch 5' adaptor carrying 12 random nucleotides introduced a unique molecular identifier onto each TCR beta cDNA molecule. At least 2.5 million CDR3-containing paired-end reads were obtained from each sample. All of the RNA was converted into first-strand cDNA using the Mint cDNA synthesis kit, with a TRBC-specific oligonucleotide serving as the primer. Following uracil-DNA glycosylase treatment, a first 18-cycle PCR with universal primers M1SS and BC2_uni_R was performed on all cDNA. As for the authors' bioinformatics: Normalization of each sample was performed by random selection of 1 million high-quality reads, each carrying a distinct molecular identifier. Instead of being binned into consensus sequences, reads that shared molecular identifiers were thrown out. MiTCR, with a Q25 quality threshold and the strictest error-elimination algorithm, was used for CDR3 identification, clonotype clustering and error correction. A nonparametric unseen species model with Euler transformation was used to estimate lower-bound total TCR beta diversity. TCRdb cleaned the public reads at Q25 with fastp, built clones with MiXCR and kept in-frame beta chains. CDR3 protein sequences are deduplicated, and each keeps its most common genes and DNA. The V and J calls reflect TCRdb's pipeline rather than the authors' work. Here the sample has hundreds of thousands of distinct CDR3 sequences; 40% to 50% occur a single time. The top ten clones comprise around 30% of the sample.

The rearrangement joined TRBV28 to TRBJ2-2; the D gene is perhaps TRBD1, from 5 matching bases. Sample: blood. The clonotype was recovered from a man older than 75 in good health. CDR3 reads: CASSPWGAPRELFF. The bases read TGTGCCAGCAGTCCCTGGGGCGCCCCAAGGGAGCTGTTTTTT.